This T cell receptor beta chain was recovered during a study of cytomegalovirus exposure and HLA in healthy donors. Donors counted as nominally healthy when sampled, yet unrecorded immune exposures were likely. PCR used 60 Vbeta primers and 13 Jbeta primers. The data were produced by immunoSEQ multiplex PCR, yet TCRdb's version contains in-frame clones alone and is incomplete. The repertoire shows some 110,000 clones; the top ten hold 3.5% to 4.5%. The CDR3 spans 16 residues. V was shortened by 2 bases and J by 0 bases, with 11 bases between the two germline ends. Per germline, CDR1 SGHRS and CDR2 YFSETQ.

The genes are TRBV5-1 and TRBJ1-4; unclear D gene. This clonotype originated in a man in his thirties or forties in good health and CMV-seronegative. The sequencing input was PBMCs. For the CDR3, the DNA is TGCGCCAGCAGCTTAAACGGCGGGACAACTAATGAAAAACTGTTTTTT. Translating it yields CASSLNGGTTNEKLFF.